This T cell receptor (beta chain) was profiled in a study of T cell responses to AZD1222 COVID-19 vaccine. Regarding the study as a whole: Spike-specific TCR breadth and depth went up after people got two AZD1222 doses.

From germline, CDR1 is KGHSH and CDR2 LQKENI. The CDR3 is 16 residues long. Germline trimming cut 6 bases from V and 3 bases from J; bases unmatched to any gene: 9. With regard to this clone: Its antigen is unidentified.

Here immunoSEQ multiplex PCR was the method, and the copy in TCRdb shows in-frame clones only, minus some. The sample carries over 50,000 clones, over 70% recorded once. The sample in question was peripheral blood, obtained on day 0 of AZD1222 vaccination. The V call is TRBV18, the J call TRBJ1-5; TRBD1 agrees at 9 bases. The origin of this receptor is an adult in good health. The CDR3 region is CASSPSRDRANQPQHF. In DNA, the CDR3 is TGTGCCAGCTCGCCAAGCCGGGACAGGGCCAATCAGCCCCAGCATTTT. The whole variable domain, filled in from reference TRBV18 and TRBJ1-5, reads NAGVMQNPRHLVRRRGQEARLRCSPMKGHSHVYWYRQLPEEGLKFMVYLQKENIIDESGMPKERFSAEFPKEGPSILRIQQVVRGDSAAYFCASSPSRDRANQPQHFGDGTRLSIL.